This T cell receptor beta chain was found in a study of shared clonotypes between healthy human individuals. Sequenced by immunoSEQ multiplex PCR; TCRdb stores in-frame clones only, minus some. This table has millions of clones, 90% to 95% appearing once. Trimming took 0 bases from V and 9 from J, leaving 17 bases between them. The CDR3 runs 15 residues. Germline CDR1 SGHTA, CDR2 FQGNSA. The sequencing input was naive CD4+ T cells sorted from blood. Subset in this sample: CD45RA+ positively selected. The chain recombines TRBV7-2 with TRBJ2-5; perhaps TRBD2 as D (5 bases). This receptor was taken from a man in his late teens or twenties in good health. CDR3 sequence: CASSLAEAELSAQYF. In DNA, the CDR3 is TGTGCCAGCAGCTTAGCGGAAGCGGAGCTTTCGGCCCAGTACTTC.